This TCR beta chain appears in the sequencing data of a study of blood T cell repertoires in COVID-19. Study overall: Acute-phase and convalescent COVID-19 samples originated in the United States, Italy and Spain.

Assay used: immunoSEQ multiplex PCR; TCRdb lists only in-frame clones, some missing. The sample lists hundreds of thousands of clones, more than 70% occurring once. With 0 bases removed from V and 0 bases from J, the gap between germline ends came to 11 bases. The CDR3 loop spans 16 amino acids. Per the germline V gene, CDR1 is SGHRS and CDR2 is YFSETQ. The sample was peripheral blood. The rearrangement joins TRBV5-1 to TRBJ2-3; D may be TRBD2 (7 bases). This TCR came from a woman in her sixties with COVID-19, enrolled during active disease. The CDR3 loop reads CASSLDGGASTDTQYF. DNA of the CDR3: TGCGCCAGCAGCTTGGATGGGGGGGCTAGCACAGATACGCAGTATTTT.